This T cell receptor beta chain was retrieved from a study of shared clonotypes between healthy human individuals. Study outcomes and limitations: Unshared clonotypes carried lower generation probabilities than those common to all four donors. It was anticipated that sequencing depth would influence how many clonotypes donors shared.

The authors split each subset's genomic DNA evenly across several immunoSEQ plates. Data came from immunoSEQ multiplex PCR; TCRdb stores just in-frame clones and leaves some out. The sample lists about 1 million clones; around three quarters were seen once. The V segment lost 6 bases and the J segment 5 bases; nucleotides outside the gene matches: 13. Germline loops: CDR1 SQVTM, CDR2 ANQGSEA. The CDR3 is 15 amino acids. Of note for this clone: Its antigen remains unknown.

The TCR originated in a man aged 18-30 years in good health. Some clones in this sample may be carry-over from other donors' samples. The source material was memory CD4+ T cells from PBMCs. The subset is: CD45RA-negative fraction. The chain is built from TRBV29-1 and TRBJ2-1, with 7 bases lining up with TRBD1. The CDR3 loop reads CSVGAPGTADNEQFF. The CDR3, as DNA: TGCAGCGTGGGGGCCCCGGGGACAGCCGACAATGAGCAGTTCTTC.